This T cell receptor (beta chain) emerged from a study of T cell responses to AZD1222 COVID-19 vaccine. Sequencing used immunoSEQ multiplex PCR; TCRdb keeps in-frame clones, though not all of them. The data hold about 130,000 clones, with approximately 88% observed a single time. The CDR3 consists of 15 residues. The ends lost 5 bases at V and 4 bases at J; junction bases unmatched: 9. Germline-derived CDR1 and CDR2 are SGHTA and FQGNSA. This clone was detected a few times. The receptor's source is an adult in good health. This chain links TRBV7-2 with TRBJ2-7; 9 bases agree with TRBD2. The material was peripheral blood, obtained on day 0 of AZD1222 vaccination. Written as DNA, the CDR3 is TGTGCCAGCAGCCTACGTGGCGGGGGGGCGTACGAGCAGTACTTC. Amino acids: CASSLRGGGAYEQYF.